This T cell receptor (beta chain) was sequenced in a study of blood T cell repertoires in COVID-19. Study overall: COVID-19 samples collected from the United States, Italy and Spain covered acute and convalescent phases. PBMCs, B-cell-depleted T cells, or T cells were the source of the cDNA or gDNA that made up the material.

In the source study's methods: The assay estimated nucleated cells by amplifying reference gene primers. The table came from immunoSEQ multiplex PCR; TCRdb's copy has only in-frame clones and leaves some out. V and J calls and clone size are copied from that table; D and trimming were computed from the DNA. The sample has under 110,000 clones, 90% to 95% seen once. This receptor was obtained from a man aged 50-59 years with acute or convalescent COVID-19. Sequencing input: peripheral blood.

The CDR3 sequence is CASRPDSHEQYF. In nucleotides, the CDR3 is TGTGCCAGCAGACCGGACAGCCACGAGCAGTACTTC. V usage is TRBV12-3 or TRBV12-4 and J usage is TRBJ2-7; possibly TRBD1 for D (6 bases). The CDR3 covers 12 residues. Trimming pared 6 bases from V and 5 bases from J, leaving 11 bases between.